This TCR beta chain was found in a study of blood T cells in healthy people across ages. Study-wide points: In older individuals, TCR beta diversity per million T cells was lower, falling roughly linearly with age. The study could not conclusively compare naive and antigen-experienced cells, given its unsorted PBMCs.

Note on this clonotype: Its antigen is as yet unknown.

Combining a sample-barcoded 5' primer with a J-beta primer mix, a second PCR ran for about 7 to 11 cycles. TCRdb reprocessed the 5' RACE reads via MiXCR and lists one record per CDR3 protein. In the table there are 350,000 to 450,000 distinct CDR3 sequences, roughly half of which are singletons. V shed 1 base and J shed 8 bases, with 14 bases lying between them. This CDR3 spans 14 amino acids. CDR1 is SGHTA, CDR2 FQGNSA, per germline. The sequence came from a man aged 60-69 years in good health. The sequenced sample consisted of blood. J is TRBJ1-2 and V is TRBV7-2; D uncertain. The CDR3 DNA sequence: TGTGCCAGCAGCTTAGACGGGGTATTGGGGGGCTACACCTTC. Translated: CASSLDGVLGGYTF. Full variable domain (missing parts from reference TRBV7-2 and TRBJ1-2): GAGVSQSPSNKVTEKGKDVELRCDPISGHTALYWYRQSLGQGLEFLIYFQGNSAPDKSGLPSDRFSAERTGGSVSTLTIQRTQQEDSAVYLCASSLDGVLGGYTFGSGTRLTVV.